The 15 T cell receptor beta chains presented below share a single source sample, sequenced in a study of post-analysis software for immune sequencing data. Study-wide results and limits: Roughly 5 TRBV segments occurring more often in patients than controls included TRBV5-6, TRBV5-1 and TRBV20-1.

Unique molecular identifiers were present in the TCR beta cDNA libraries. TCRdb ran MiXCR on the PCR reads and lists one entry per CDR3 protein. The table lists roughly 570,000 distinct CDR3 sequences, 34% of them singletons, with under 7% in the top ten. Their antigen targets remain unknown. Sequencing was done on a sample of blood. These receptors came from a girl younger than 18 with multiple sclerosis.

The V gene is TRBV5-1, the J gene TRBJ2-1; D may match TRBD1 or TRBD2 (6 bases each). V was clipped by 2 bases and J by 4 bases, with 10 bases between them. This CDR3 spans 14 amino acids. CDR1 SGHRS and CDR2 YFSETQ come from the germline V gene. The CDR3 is CASSLRGQYNEQFF. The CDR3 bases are TGCGCCAGCAGCTTACGGGGGCAATACAATGAGCAGTTCTTC. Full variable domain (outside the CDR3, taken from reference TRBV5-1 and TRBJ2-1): KAGVTQTPRYLIKTRGQQVTLSCSPISGHRSVSWYQQTPGQGLQFLFEYFSETQRNKGNFPGRFSGRQFSNSRSEMNVSTLELGDSALYLCASSLRGQYNEQFFGPGTRLTVL.

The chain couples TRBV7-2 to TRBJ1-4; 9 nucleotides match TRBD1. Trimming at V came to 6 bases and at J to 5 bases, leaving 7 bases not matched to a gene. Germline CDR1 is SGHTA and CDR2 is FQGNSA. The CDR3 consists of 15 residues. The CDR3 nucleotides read TGTGCCAGCAGGCCCCGAGGGACAGGGAATGAAAAACTGTTTTTT. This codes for CASRPRGTGNEKLFF. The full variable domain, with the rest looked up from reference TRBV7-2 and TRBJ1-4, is GAGVSQSPSNKVTEKGKDVELRCDPISGHTALYWYRQSLGQGLEFLIYFQGNSAPDKSGLPSDRFSAERTGGSVSTLTIQRTQQEDSAVYLCASRPRGTGNEKLFFGSGTQLSVL.

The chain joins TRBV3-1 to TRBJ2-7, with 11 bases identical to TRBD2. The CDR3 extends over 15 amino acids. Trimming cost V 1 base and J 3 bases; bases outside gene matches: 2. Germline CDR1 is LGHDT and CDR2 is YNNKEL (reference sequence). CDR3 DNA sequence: TGTGCCAGCAGCCAAGTAGCGGGGGGGGACTACGAGCAGTACTTC. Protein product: CASSQVAGGDYEQYF.

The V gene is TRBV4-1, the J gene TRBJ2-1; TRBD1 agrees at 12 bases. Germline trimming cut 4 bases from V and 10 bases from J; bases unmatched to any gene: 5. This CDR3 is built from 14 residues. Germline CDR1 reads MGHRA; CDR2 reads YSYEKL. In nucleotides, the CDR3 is TGCGCCAGCAGCCCGGGACAGGGGGCGGGCGAGCAGTTCTTC. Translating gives CASSPGQGAGEQFF.

The CDR3 sequence: CSARVGTFAGELFF. CDR3 in DNA: TGCAGTGCTAGGGTTGGGACATTCGCCGGGGAGCTGTTTTTT. The gene calls are TRBV20-1 and TRBJ2-2; tentatively, D is TRBD1 (6 bases). V was cut by 3 bases and J by 6 bases, with 14 bases left in between. Germline CDR1 is DFQATT and CDR2 is SNEGSKA (reference sequence). The CDR3 totals 14 residues.

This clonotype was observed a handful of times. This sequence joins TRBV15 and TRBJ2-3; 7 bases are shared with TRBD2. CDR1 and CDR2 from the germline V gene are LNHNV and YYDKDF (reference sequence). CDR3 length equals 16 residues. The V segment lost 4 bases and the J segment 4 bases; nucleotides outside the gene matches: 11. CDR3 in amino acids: CATSKPGGEFADTQYF. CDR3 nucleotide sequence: TGTGCCACCAGCAAGCCGGGAGGAGAGTTTGCAGATACGCAGTATTTT. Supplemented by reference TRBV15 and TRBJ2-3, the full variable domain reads DAMVIQNPRYQVTQFGKPVTLSCSQTLNHNVMYWYQQKSSQAPKLLFHYYDKDFNNEADTPDNFQSRRPNTSFCFLDIRSPGLGDTAMYLCATSKPGGEFADTQYFGPGTRLTVL.

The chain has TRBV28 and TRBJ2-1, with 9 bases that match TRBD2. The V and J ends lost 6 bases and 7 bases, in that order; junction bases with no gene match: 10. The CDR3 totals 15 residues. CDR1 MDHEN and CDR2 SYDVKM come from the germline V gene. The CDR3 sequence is CASRHGAGGRNEQFF. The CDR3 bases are TGTGCCAGCAGACACGGCGCGGGGGGGAGGAATGAGCAGTTCTTC.

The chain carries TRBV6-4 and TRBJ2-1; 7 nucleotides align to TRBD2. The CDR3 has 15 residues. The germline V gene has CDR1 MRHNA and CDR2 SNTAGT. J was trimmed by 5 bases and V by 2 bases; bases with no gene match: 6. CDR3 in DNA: TGTGCCAGCAGTGACGTAGCGGGCATTAACAATGAGCAGTTCTTC. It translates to CASSDVAGINNEQFF.

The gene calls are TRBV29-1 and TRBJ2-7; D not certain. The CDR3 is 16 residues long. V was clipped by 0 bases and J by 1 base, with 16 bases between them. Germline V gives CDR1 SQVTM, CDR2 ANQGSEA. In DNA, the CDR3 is TGCAGCGTTGAAGATCCGGAAGGGCCGGGTTCCTACGAGCAGTACTTC. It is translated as CSVEDPEGPGSYEQYF.

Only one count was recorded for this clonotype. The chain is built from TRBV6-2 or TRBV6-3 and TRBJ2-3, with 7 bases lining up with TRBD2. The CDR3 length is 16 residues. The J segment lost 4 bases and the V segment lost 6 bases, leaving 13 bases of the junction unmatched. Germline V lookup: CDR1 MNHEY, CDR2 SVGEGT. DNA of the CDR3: TGTGCCAGCAGCCCAGGCCCCGGTCGGGGGGCAGATACGCAGTATTTT. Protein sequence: CASSPGPGRGADTQYF.

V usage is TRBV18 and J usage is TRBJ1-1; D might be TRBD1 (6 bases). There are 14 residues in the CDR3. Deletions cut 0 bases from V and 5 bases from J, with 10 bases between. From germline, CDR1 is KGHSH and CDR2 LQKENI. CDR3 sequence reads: CASSPPAGATEAFF. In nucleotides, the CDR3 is TGTGCCAGCTCACCACCGGCGGGGGCGACTGAAGCTTTCTTT.

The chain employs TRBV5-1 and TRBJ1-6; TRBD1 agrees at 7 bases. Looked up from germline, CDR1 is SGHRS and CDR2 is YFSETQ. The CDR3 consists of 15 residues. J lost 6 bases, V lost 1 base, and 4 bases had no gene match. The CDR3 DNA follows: TGCGCCAGCAGCTTGACAGGGGCCCTTAATTCACCCCTCCACTTT. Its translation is CASSLTGALNSPLHF.

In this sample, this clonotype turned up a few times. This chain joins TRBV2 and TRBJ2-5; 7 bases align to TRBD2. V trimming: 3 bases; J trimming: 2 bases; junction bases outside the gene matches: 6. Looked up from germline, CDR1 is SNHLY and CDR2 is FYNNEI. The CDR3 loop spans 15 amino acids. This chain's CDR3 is CASSDPGGEQETQYF. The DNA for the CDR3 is TGTGCCAGCAGTGACCCGGGGGGTGAGCAAGAGACCCAGTACTTC.

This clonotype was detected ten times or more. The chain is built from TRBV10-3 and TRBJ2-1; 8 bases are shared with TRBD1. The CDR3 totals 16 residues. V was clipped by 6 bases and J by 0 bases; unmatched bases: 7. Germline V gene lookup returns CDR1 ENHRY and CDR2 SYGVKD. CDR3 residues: CAISGSGQDSYNEQFF. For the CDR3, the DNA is TGTGCCATCAGCGGTTCGGGACAGGACTCCTACAATGAGCAGTTCTTC.

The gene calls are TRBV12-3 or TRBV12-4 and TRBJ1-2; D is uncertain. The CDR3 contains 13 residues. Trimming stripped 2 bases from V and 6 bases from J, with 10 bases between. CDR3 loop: CASSLIGIDGYTF. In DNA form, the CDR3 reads TGTGCCAGCAGTTTAATAGGGATCGATGGCTACACCTTC.